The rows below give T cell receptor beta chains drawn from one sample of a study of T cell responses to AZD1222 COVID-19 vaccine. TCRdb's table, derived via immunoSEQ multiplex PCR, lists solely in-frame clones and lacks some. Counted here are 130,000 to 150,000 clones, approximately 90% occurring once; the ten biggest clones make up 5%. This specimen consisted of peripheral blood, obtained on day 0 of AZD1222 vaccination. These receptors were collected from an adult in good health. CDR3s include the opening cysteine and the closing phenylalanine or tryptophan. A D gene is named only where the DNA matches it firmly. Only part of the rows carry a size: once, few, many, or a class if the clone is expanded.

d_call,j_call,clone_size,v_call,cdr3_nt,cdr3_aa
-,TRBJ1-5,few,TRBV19,TGTGCCAGTAGTATATCGGTTAGGAGCAATCAGCCCCAGCATTTT,CASSISVRSNQPQHF
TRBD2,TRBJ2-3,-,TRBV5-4,TGTGCCAGCAGCCTAAGGACTAGCGGGAGCACAGATACGCAGTATTTT,CASSLRTSGSTDTQYF
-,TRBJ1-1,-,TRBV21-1,TGTGCCAGCAGCAAAGTATCCCGGGACAGGGGAAATGGCACTGAAGCTTTCTTT,CASSKVSRDRGNGTEAFF
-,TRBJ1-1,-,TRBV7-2,TGTGCCAGCAGCTTAGAATTGGGTGGGGAAGCTTTCTTT,CASSLELGGEAFF
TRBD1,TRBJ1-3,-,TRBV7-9,TGTGCCAGCAGCTCGACAGGGGGGCACACCATATATTTT,CASSSTGGHTIYF
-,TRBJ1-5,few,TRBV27,TGTGCCAGCAGAAGACATCTAGATAGCAATCAGCCCCAGCATTTT,CASRRHLDSNQPQHF
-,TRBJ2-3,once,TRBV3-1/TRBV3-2,TGTGCCAGCAGCCCAGAAGCCGGGGGCTTTGCAGATACGCAGTATTTT,CASSPEAGGFADTQYF
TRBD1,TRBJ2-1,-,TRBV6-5,TGTGCCAGCAGTTCCGGGACAGAGACCTACAATGAGCAGTTCTTC,CASSSGTETYNEQFF
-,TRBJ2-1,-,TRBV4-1,TGCGCCAGCAGCCATAGACCCCCATATCGAACACCAGAGCAGTTCTTC,CASSHRPPYRTPEQFF
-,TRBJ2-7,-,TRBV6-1,TGTGCCAGCAGTGAAAGAGGGACGAGCTCCTACGAGCAGTACTTC,CASSERGTSSYEQYF
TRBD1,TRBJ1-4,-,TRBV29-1,TGCAGCGTTGGGGGACAGGGTAATGAAAAACTGTTTTTT,CSVGGQGNEKLFF
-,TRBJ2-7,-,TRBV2,TGTGCCAGCAGTGAAGCCCCGCCTGGGCAGTACTTC,CASSEAPPGQYF
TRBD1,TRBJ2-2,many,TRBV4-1,TGCGCCAGCAGCCAAGTGACAGGGTTATCCGGGGAGCTGTTTTTT,CASSQVTGLSGELFF
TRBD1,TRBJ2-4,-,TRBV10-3,TGTGCCATCAGTGATGACAGGGATGGAAACATTCAGTACTTC,CAISDDRDGNIQYF
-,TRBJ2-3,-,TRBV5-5,TGTGCCAGCAGCAAGGACGCCTTACCTGATACGCAGTATTTT,CASSKDALPDTQYF
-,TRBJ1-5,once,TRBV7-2,TGTGCCAGCAGCTTAAGTACAGGGAGCAATCAGCCCCAGCATTTT,CASSLSTGSNQPQHF
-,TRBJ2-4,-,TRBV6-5,TGTGCCAGCAGTCCCATTTTAGAGAGCATTCAGTACTTC,CASSPILESIQYF
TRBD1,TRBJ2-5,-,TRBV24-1,TGTGCCACCAGTGACGACAGGGGGCGCGGGGAGACCCAGTACTTC,CATSDDRGRGETQYF
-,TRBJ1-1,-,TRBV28,TGTGCCAGCCTCCCACTTCCTAACACTGAAGCTTTCTTT,CASLPLPNTEAFF
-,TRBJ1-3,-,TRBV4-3,TGCGCCAGCAGTACGGCCTCGGGGTCCGGAAACACCATATATTTT,CASSTASGSGNTIYF
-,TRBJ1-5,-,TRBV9,TGTGCCAGCAGCGTAGGAGGCAGGGAGAATCAGCCCCAGCATTTT,CASSVGGRENQPQHF
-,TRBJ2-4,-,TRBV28,TGTGCCAGCAGTTTGCTGCAGGCAGTAGACATTCAGTACTTC,CASSLLQAVDIQYF
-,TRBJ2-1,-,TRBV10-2,TGCGCCACCGCGGGTCTCAAGGATGAGCAGTTCTTC,CATAGLKDEQFF
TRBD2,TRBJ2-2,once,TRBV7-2,TGTGCCAGCAGTTTAAAAGCTAGCGGGAGGGCCTTGACCGGGGAGCTGTTTTTT,CASSLKASGRALTGELFF
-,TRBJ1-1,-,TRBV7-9,TGTGCCAGCAGCTTCGGGACGGAGGAAGGGAGGAACACTGAAGCTTTCTTT,CASSFGTEEGRNTEAFF
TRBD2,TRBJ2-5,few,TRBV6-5,TGTGCCAGCAGCTGGGACTATAAAGAGACCCAGTACTTC,CASSWDYKETQYF
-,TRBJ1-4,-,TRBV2,TGTGCCAGCAGTGATTCGGCTGAAAGGGTAAAACTGTTTTTT,CASSDSAERVKLFF
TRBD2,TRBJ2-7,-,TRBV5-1,TGCGCCAGCAGCTGGGGGGGAACTGGGTCCTACGAGCAGTACTTC,CASSWGGTGSYEQYF
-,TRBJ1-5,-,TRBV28,TGTGCCAGCAGCCCACAGGGTCCCCAGCATTTT,CASSPQGPQHF
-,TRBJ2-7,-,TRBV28,TGTGCCAGCAGCCCACTAGCCCACTACGAGCAGTACTTC,CASSPLAHYEQYF
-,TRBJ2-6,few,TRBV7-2,TGTGCCAGCAGCTTCGGAGGGTGGGGGGCCAACGTCCTGACTTTC,CASSFGGWGANVLTF
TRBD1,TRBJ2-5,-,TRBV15,TGTGCCACCAGCAGAAACTACGACAGGGGTAATCAAGAGACCCAGTACTTC,CATSRNYDRGNQETQYF
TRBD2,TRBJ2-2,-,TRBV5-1,TGCGCCAGCACCCGGACTAGCGGGAGGATTCTCACCGGGGAGCTGTTTTTT,CASTRTSGRILTGELFF
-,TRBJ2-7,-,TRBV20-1,TGCAGTGCTAGTGATCCGAGGCTCGTGGGGGAGCAGTACTTC,CSASDPRLVGEQYF
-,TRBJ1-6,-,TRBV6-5,TGTGCCAGCAGTTACTTTGTACAGGCTGGTTCACCCCTCCACTTT,CASSYFVQAGSPLHF